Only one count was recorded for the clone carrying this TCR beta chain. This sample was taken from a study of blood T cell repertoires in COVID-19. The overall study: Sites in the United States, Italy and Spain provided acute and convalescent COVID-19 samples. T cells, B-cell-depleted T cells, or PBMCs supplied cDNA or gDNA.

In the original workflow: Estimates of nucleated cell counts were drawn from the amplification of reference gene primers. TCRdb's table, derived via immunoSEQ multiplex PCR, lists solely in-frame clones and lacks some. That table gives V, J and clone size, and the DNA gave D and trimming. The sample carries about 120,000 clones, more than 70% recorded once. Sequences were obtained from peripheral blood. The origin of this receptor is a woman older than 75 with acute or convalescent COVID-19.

The chain's CDR3 is CASSLASHRGNYGYTF. The CDR3 DNA is TGTGCCAGCAGCTTAGCTTCCCACAGGGGCAACTATGGCTACACCTTC. The V call is TRBV7-2, the J call TRBJ1-2; 7 bases agree with TRBD1. CDR1 and CDR2 from the germline V gene are SGHTA and FQGNSA. V shed 0 bases, J shed 2 bases, and the junction held 6 bases outside the gene matches. The CDR3 has 16 amino acids.